The 26 T cell receptor beta chains below all came from one sample that was sequenced in a study of T cells in Graves' hyperthyroidism and ophthalmopathy. The investigators amplified TCR beta CDR3 regions from RNA transcripts. With the HTBI primer set, the TCR CDR3 went through a first round of RT-PCR. TCRdb re-called the multiplex PCR reads with MiXCR, one entry per CDR3 protein. The sample consists of approximately 210,000 distinct CDR3 sequences, roughly 18% of them appearing once. Sequenced sample: blood. The source of these receptors is a man over 45 with Graves' hyperthyroidism.

The chain is built from TRBV7-3 and TRBJ2-2; D is unclear. This CDR3 contains 12 residues. The germline CDR1 and CDR2 sequences are SGHTA and FQGTGA. The V gene lost 4 bases and the J gene lost 7 bases, with 7 bases spanning the gap. The CDR3 sequence: CASSYQGGELFF. The CDR3 nucleotides read TGTGCCAGCAGCTATCAAGGCGGGGAGCTGTTTTTT.

There are many counts of this clonotype. The chain has TRBV3-1 and TRBJ2-7; 7 bases align to TRBD1. CDR1 and CDR2 (germline): LGHDT, YNNKEL (reference sequence). CDR3 size: 15 residues. V trimming: 1 base; J trimming: 7 bases; junction bases outside the gene matches: 10. In nucleotides, the CDR3 is TGTGCCAGCAGCCAAGGACAGGGAGAATGGGAAGAGCAGTACTTC. Its protein is CASSQGQGEWEEQYF.

Many counts were recorded for this clonotype. The chain carries TRBV7-3 and TRBJ2-1; 9 nucleotides agree with TRBD1. The CDR3 is made up of 15 amino acids. Germline V gene data show CDR1 as SGHTA and CDR2 as FQGTGA. V gave up 5 bases and J gave up 8 bases; unmatched junction bases: 10. The CDR3 sequence is CASSPTGGAGHEQFF. The CDR3 nucleotides read TGTGCCAGCAGCCCAACAGGGGGCGCGGGCCATGAGCAGTTCTTC.

The chain employs TRBV4-1 and TRBJ1-4, with D unclear. The ends were cut back, 4 bases at V and 8 bases at J, with 14 bases in the middle. Germline CDR1 and CDR2: MGHRA and YSYEKL. The CDR3 extends over 14 amino acids. The CDR3 is CASSPKDLVEKLFF. The CDR3 nucleotides read TGCGCCAGCAGCCCCAAAGACCTGGTCGAAAAACTGTTTTTT.

This clonotype came up many times. CDR3 in amino acids: CASSSEGTSVAYEQYF. The DNA of the CDR3 is TGCGCCAGCAGCTCGGAGGGGACTAGCGTGGCCTACGAGCAGTACTTC. The rearrangement links TRBV5-1 to TRBJ2-7; 10 nucleotides line up with TRBD2. V gave up 3 bases and J gave up 2 bases; unmatched junction bases: 8. The CDR3 loop spans 16 amino acids. Germline V gene sequence: CDR1 SGHRS, CDR2 YFSETQ.

This clonotype was seen repeatedly, ten times or more. The V call is TRBV5-1, the J call TRBJ1-4; no definite D call. Germline lookup yields CDR1 SGHRS and CDR2 YFSETQ. The CDR3 spans 14 residues. Trimming took off 3 bases at V and 1 base at J, with 7 bases between the two ends. The chain's CDR3 is CASSSGRTNEKLFF. The CDR3 DNA reads as TGCGCCAGCAGCTCGGGGAGAACTAATGAAAAACTGTTTTTT. Drawing the rest from reference TRBV5-1 and TRBJ1-4, the complete variable domain is KAGVTQTPRYLIKTRGQQVTLSCSPISGHRSVSWYQQTPGQGLQFLFEYFSETQRNKGNFPGRFSGRQFSNSRSEMNVSTLELGDSALYLCASSSGRTNEKLFFGSGTQLSVL.

This clonotype was observed many times. This chain links TRBV5-1 with TRBJ2-3, with TRBD2 as a possible D gene (6 bases). V was shortened by 4 bases and J by 4 bases, with 13 bases between the two germline ends. CDR1 and CDR2 (germline): SGHRS, YFSETQ. The CDR3 totals 14 residues. The CDR3 here is CASSPGARADTQYF. The DNA for the CDR3 is TGCGCCAGCAGCCCGGGAGCGCGGGCAGATACGCAGTATTTT. The whole variable domain, filled in from reference TRBV5-1 and TRBJ2-3, reads KAGVTQTPRYLIKTRGQQVTLSCSPISGHRSVSWYQQTPGQGLQFLFEYFSETQRNKGNFPGRFSGRQFSNSRSEMNVSTLELGDSALYLCASSPGARADTQYFGPGTRLTVL.

The chain recombines TRBV2 with TRBJ2-7; D perhaps matches TRBD1 (6 bases). Germline V gene lookup returns CDR1 SNHLY and CDR2 FYNNEI. V lost 6 bases and J 4 bases, leaving 13 bases between the germline ends. CDR3 size: 13 residues. In nucleotides, the CDR3 is TGTGCCAGCAGGGGACATCGTCTTTACGAGCAGTACTTC. Translating it yields CASRGHRLYEQYF.

This clonotype was seen repeatedly, ten times or more. The chain is built from TRBV3-1 and TRBJ1-3; the match to TRBD1 covers 7 bases. Germline trimming cut 2 bases from V and 4 bases from J; bases unmatched to any gene: 2. CDR3 length equals 14 residues. Per the germline V gene, CDR1 is LGHDT and CDR2 is YNNKEL (reference sequence). CDR3 nucleotide sequence: TGTGCCAGCAGCCAACGGGACAGAGGAAACACCATATATTTT. Translation: CASSQRDRGNTIYF.

This clonotype occurred once. The junction shows a germline mismatch at one end, possibly a read error. V gene TRBV7-8 combines with J gene TRBJ2-7; unclear D gene. The CDR3 loop spans 15 amino acids. Germline V CDR1 and CDR2: SGHVS, FQNEAQ. Here the CDR3 DNA reads TGTGCCAGCAGCCAATACCCCGAGTTTAGTTACGAGCAGAACTTC. Encoded protein: CASSQYPEFSYEQNF.

The V gene is TRBV7-8, the J gene TRBJ2-1, with 15 positions matching TRBD2. The CDR3 runs to 19 residues. V shed 1 base, J shed 1 base, and the junction held 5 bases outside the gene matches. Germline V gene data show CDR1 as SGHVS and CDR2 as FQNEAQ. The CDR3 spells CASSLEGLAGGRSYNEQFF. The DNA of the CDR3 is TGTGCCAGCAGCTTAGAGGGACTAGCGGGAGGCAGGTCCTACAATGAGCAGTTCTTC.

This clonotype turned up a few times. V gene TRBV29-1 combines with J gene TRBJ1-3; D ambiguous. The CDR3 runs to 13 residues. CDR1 and CDR2 from the germline V gene are SQVTM and ANQGSEA. With 2 bases removed from V and 0 bases from J, the gap between germline ends came to 5 bases. Here the CDR3 DNA reads TGCAGCGTTGAAACCCTCTCTGGAAACACCATATATTTT. This encodes CSVETLSGNTIYF.

This clonotype occurred many times. The chain joins TRBV5-1 to TRBJ2-1, with 10 nucleotides matching TRBD2. The germline gives CDR1 SGHRS, CDR2 YFSETQ. The CDR3 runs 14 residues. V shed 2 bases and J 8 bases; nucleotides not matched to a gene: 4. The CDR3, as DNA: TGCGCCAGCAGCTTCCGACTAGCGGGCTATGAGCAGTTCTTC. Residues: CASSFRLAGYEQFF. The variable domain in full, completed from reference TRBV5-1 and TRBJ2-1, reads KAGVTQTPRYLIKTRGQQVTLSCSPISGHRSVSWYQQTPGQGLQFLFEYFSETQRNKGNFPGRFSGRQFSNSRSEMNVSTLELGDSALYLCASSFRLAGYEQFFGPGTRLTVL.

This clonotype was detected many times. The chain recombines TRBV27 with TRBJ2-1; TRBD2 matches at 12 bases. CDR3 length: 15 amino acids. Germline V gene sequence: CDR1 MNHEY, CDR2 SMNVEV (reference sequence). J was trimmed by 7 bases and V by 0 bases; bases with no gene match: 1. The DNA of the CDR3 is TGTGCCAGCAGTTTATCCCTAGCGGGAGGGAATGAGCAGTTCTTC. Protein sequence: CASSLSLAGGNEQFF.

The chain recombines TRBV30 with TRBJ1-5; D is possibly TRBD1 (6 bases). Germline V lookup: CDR1 GTSNPN, CDR2 SVGIG (reference sequence). The V end lost 2 bases, the J end lost 0 bases, and 8 bases lay between the germline ends. The CDR3 is 14 residues long. CDR3 region: CAWSPGASNQPQHF. In DNA, the CDR3 is TGTGCCTGGAGTCCAGGGGCTAGCAATCAGCCCCAGCATTTT.

Only a few counts were recorded for this clonotype. V and J are TRBV6-1 and TRBJ2-5, with D perhaps TRBD1 (5 bases). V gave up 5 bases and J gave up 2 bases, with 9 bases separating them. CDR1 and CDR2 (germline): MNHNS, SASEGT. The CDR3 consists of 13 residues. For the CDR3, the DNA is TGTGCCAGCAGTTCCCCAGGGCAAGAGACCCAGTACTTC. The encoded protein is CASSSPGQETQYF.

The chain combines TRBV6-2 or TRBV6-3 with TRBJ1-2; D is undetermined. Trimming pared 6 bases from V and 3 bases from J, leaving 14 bases between. In germline, CDR1 is MNHEY, CDR2 SVGEGT. The CDR3 contains 14 residues. CDR3 coding DNA: TGTGCCAGCAGCCAACCGGAGGAGCACTATGGCTACACCTTC. This translates into CASSQPEEHYGYTF.

There are many counts of this clonotype. V and J are TRBV5-1 and TRBJ2-3; 10 positions match TRBD2. In germline, CDR1 is SGHRS, CDR2 YFSETQ. The CDR3 sequence is 14 residues long. Trimming took 6 bases from V and 3 from J; bases not matched to a gene: 4. The CDR3 DNA reads as TGCGCCAGCAAAGCGGGAGGGCAAACAGATACGCAGTATTTT. As protein: CASKAGGQTDTQYF.

As to this clonotype: Sequence at one end of the junction differs from germline and may be a read error. The chain is built from TRBV7-9 and TRBJ2-1; 11 bases agree with TRBD2. CDR3 size: 15 residues. Germline V gene lookup returns CDR1 SEHNR and CDR2 FQNEAQ (reference sequence). The CDR3 DNA follows: TGTGCCAGCAGCCCCCCTAGCGGGAGGAGGGGTGAGCAGCTCTTC. Translating gives CASSPPSGRRGEQLF.

This clonotype was detected many times. This rearrangement joins TRBV7-9 to TRBJ2-1; 8 bases are shared with TRBD1. The V gene's germline CDR1 is SEHNR and CDR2 FQNEAQ (reference sequence). This CDR3 comprises 11 residues. V lost 5 bases, J lost 15 bases, and 6 bases stayed unmatched. CDR3 protein: CASSPGQGGFF. The CDR3 nucleotides read TGTGCCAGCAGCCCCGGACAGGGAGGGTTCTTC.

This clonotype was recorded at least ten times. The V gene is TRBV10-3, the J gene TRBJ2-2; no clear D. The CDR3 has 15 amino acids. V was clipped by 6 bases and J by 2 bases, with 13 bases between them. Germline V gene sequence: CDR1 ENHRY, CDR2 SYGVKD. CDR3 nucleotide sequence: TGTGCCATCAGCGAATCTACAGCAAACACCGGGGAGCTGTTTTTT. Protein product: CAISESTANTGELFF.

This clonotype was counted only a few times. This sequence joins TRBV5-1 and TRBJ2-7; 10 bases align to TRBD2. Per germline, CDR1 SGHRS and CDR2 YFSETQ. The CDR3 is 15 residues long. Trimming at V came to 0 bases and at J to 6 bases, leaving 6 bases not matched to a gene. The CDR3 DNA reads TGCGCCAGCAGCTTGGGGCTAGCGGGAGAATCCGAGCAGTACTTC. It specifies CASSLGLAGESEQYF.

Many counts were recorded for this clonotype. The rearrangement links TRBV18 to TRBJ2-7; weak D call: TRBD1 (6 bases). Looked up from germline, CDR1 is KGHSH and CDR2 is LQKENI. Trimming took 1 base from V and 6 from J, leaving 13 bases between them. There are 14 residues in the CDR3. The CDR3 DNA reads as TGTGCCAGCTCACCACGGCTACAGGGTAGCGAGCAGTACTTC. Translated, it gives CASSPRLQGSEQYF. Full variable domain (outside the CDR3, taken from reference TRBV18 and TRBJ2-7): NAGVMQNPRHLVRRRGQEARLRCSPMKGHSHVYWYRQLPEEGLKFMVYLQKENIIDESGMPKERFSAEFPKEGPSILRIQQVVRGDSAAYFCASSPRLQGSEQYFGPGTRLTVT.

This clonotype has a count of ten or more. The chain links TRBV28 to TRBJ2-7; TRBD2 matches at 7 bases. Per the germline V gene, CDR1 is MDHEN and CDR2 is SYDVKM. This CDR3 region has 12 residues. V lost 7 bases, J lost 6 bases, and 6 bases stayed unmatched. CDR3 DNA: TGTGCCAGCAAGCTAGCGGTGGGCGAGCAGTACTTC. Translating gives CASKLAVGEQYF.

This CDR3 is CASSYWGEQYF. The CDR3 DNA reads TGTGCCAGCAGTTATTGGGGGGAACAGTACTTC. The chain couples TRBV6-9 to TRBJ2-7; a weak D match, TRBD2 (6 bases). V was pared by 1 base and J by 10 bases, with 8 bases between. The CDR3 is 11 residues long. Germline CDR1 is MNHGY and CDR2 is SVAAGI.

This sequence joins TRBV27 and TRBJ2-1; TRBD1 aligns across 8 bases. The ends lost 6 bases at V and 4 bases at J; junction bases unmatched: 5. The CDR3 extends over 14 amino acids. Germline CDR1 reads MNHEY; CDR2 reads SMNVEV (reference sequence). The DNA for the CDR3 is TGTGCCAGCAGGGACAGGGTGCTTTACAATGAGCAGTTCTTC. Its translation: CASRDRVLYNEQFF.